This T cell receptor (beta chain) was identified in a study of T-cell memory formation after mild COVID-19 (dated by TCRdb to 2020 to 2022). Notes on the research overall: TCR sequence clusters from the two donors were largely donor specific. Longitudinal TCRalpha and TCRbeta repertoire sequencing tracked T-cell clones expanding and contracting after mild COVID-19 in a couple of donors. The cohort comprised two young, previously healthy adult volunteers, one female and one male.

The research as a whole found: Some responding clones were detected in pre-infection memory, suggesting pre-existing cross-reactive memory T cells joined the SARS-CoV-2 response. From day 15 to 85, contracting clones showed balanced CD4/CD8 phenotypes, whereas a second wave of clones that expanded from day 15 to 37 leaned towards CD4+. SARS-CoV-2 specificity was not confirmed for the second-wave clones peaking on day 37. The study covered only two mild cases, and larger cohorts including severe cases with pre-infection samples were considered necessary. Contracting CD4+ clones were located mainly in the CM and EM memory subsets, whereas CD8+ clones were found to be enriched in EMRA.

Ficoll-Paque density gradient centrifugation was the method used to isolate PBMCs. From cysteine to phenylalanine, the CDR3 is 12 amino acids long. Only the CDR3 part of the read is kept: 36 bases, read in frame from the first base. V lost 4 bases and J lost 6 bases; the stretch between them is 9 bases long. CDR1 and CDR2 were assigned from the germline V gene as MGHRA and YSYEKL. Sequencer: Illumina NovaSeq 6000. TCRalpha and TCRbeta cDNA libraries were constructed by 5'RACE with constant-segment primers, with sample barcodes and unique molecular identifiers being introduced. Trizol reagent was used to extract RNA from every sample. Amplification of the libraries took two PCR steps, and the second step added a second sample barcode plus Illumina TruSeq adapters. The libraries were sequenced on an Illumina NovaSeq using 2 x 150 bp paired-end reads. On the study's bioinformatics: Reads were demultiplexed and collapsed into UMI-guided consensus sequences with migec v1.2.7. Using mixcr v2.1.11, UMI consensuses were aligned to TRA and TRB V and J templates and then assembled into clonotypes. Clonotypes were classified as expanded or contracted when called significant by both edgeR and NoisET, with noise models trained on biological replicates. For edgeR calls, the cutoffs were a false discovery rate-adjusted p below 0.01 and a log2 fold-change threshold of 1. As an exploratory analysis of dynamics, max-normalized trajectories of the 1000 most abundant clonotypes were examined by PCA with hierarchical clustering. Separately sequenced CD4+ and CD8+ repertoires were used to assign the CD4 or CD8 phenotype of responding clones. TCRdb itself trimmed the public reads at Q25 with fastp, ran MiXCR and retained productive beta chains. Each CDR3 protein appears once, grouped with its most common genes and DNA. These V and J calls derive from TCRdb rather than the authors' analysis. For this sample the table gives around 99,000 distinct CDR3 sequences, of which under 15% were detected only once. The top ten clones comprise 39% of the sample.

This clonotype was counted only a few times. This clone's antigen is unknown. Per-base qualities were not stored, and no clone one base away is much larger. This receptor was identified in a man aged 18 to 30 who had mild COVID-19 (a few samples of this study predate the infection). The sample titles of this study are shuffled in the database, so cell type and time point are left out; the donor was told from shared clones. The rearrangement joined TRBV4-1 to TRBJ1-2; the D gene is perhaps TRBD1, from 6 matching bases. Material for sequencing was PBMCs or a T cell subset sorted from them (not recorded which). The CDR3 region: CASSRGGDGYTF. In nucleotides, the sequence is TGCGCCAGCAGCCGGGGGGGCGATGGCTACACCTTC.